This TCR beta chain originates from a study of blood T cell repertoires in COVID-19. About the study: Sites across the United States, Italy and Spain contributed samples from acute and convalescent COVID-19.

Germline values: CDR1 MDHEN, CDR2 SYDVKM. Between the trimmed V and J ends, which lost 6 bases and 7 bases, there was a span of 16 bases. This CDR3 has 14 amino acids. Here immunoSEQ multiplex PCR was the method, and the copy in TCRdb shows in-frame clones only, minus some. This sample has under 150,000 clones, with roughly 73% found just once. The receptor was isolated from a woman between 50 and 59 years old with active or convalescent COVID-19. V and J are TRBV28 and TRBJ1-5; TRBD1 might be the D (6 bases). Sequencing used peripheral blood. The DNA for the CDR3 is TGTGCCAGCAGCCAGACGGGGGGCTGGCAGCCCCAGCATTTT. This sequence encodes CASSQTGGWQPQHF.